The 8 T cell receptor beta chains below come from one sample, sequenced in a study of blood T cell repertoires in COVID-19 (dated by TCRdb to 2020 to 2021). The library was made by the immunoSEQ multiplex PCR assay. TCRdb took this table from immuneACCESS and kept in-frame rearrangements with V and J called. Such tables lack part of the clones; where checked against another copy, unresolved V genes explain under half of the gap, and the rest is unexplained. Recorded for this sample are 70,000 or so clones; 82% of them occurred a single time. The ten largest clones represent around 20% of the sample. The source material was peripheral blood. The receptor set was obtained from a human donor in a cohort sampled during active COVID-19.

In DNA form, the CDR3 reads TGTGCCACCAGCAGAGGGGACAGGGGATCGAATCAGCCCCAGCATTTT. Translating it yields CATSRGDRGSNQPQHF. This chain uses TRBV15 with TRBJ1-5; 10 bases line up with TRBD1. With 1 base clipped from V and 4 bases from J, the junction kept 4 bases outside the gene matches. Germline V gene data show CDR1 as LNHNV and CDR2 as YYDKDF (reference sequence). This CDR3 spans 16 amino acids. The variable domain in full, completed from reference TRBV15 and TRBJ1-5, reads DAMVIQNPRYQVTQFGKPVTLSCSQTLNHNVMYWYQQKSSQAPKLLFHYYDKDFNNEADTPDNFQSRRPNTSFCFLDIRSPGLGDTAMYLCATSRGDRGSNQPQHFGDGTRLSIL.

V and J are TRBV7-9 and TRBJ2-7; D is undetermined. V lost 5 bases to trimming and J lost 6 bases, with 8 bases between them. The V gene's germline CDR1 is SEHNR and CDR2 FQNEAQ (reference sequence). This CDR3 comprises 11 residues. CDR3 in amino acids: CASSTASEQYF. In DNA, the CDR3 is TGTGCCAGCAGCACCGCGTCCGAGCAGTACTTC.

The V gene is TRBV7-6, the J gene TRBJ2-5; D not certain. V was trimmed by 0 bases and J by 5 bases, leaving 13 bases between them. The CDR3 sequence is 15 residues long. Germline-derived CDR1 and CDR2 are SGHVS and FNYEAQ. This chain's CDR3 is CASSLAVSPRETQYF. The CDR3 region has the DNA TGTGCCAGCAGCTTAGCAGTTAGCCCGCGGGAGACCCAGTACTTC. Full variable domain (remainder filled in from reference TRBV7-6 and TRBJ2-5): GAGVSQSPRYKVTKRGQDVALRCDPISGHVSLYWYRQALGQGPEFLTYFNYEAQQDKSGLPNDRFSAERPEGSISTLTIQRTEQRDSAMYRCASSLAVSPRETQYFGPGTRLLVL.

This CDR3 is CASSPSTGSMAKNIQYF. The CDR3 DNA reads TGCGCCAGCAGCCCCTCGACAGGGAGCATGGCCAAAAACATTCAGTACTTC. This sequence joins TRBV5-1 and TRBJ2-4; the match to TRBD1 covers 7 bases. The CDR3 totals 17 residues. After removal of 4 bases from V and 1 base from J, the junction contained 11 bases not matched to a gene. Germline V gene lookup returns CDR1 SGHRS and CDR2 YFSETQ.

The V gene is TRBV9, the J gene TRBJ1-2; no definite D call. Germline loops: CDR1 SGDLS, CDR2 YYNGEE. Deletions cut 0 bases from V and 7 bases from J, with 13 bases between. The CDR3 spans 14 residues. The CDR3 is CASSVANTRGGYTF. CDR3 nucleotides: TGTGCCAGCAGCGTAGCGAATACTCGGGGTGGCTACACCTTC.

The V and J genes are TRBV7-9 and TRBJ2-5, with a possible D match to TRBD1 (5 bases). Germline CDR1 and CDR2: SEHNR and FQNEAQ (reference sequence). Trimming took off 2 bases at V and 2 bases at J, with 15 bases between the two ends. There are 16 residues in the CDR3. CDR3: CASSLPKGLLQETQYF. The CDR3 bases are TGTGCCAGCAGCTTACCTAAGGGGCTATTGCAAGAGACCCAGTACTTC.

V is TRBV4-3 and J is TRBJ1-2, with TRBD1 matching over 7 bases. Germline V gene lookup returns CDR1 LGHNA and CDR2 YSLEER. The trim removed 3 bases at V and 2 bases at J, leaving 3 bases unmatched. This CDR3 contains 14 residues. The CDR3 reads CASSQTGRNYGYTF. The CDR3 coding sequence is TGCGCCAGCAGCCAGACAGGGAGAAACTATGGCTACACCTTC.

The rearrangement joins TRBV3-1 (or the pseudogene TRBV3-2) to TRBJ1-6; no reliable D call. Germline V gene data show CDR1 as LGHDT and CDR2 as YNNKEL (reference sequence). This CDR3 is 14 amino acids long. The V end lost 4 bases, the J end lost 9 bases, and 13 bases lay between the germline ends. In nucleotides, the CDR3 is TGTGCCAGCAGCCCCACGTTAACTGGTTCACCCCTCCACTTT. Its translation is CASSPTLTGSPLHF.